This T cell receptor beta chain comes out of a study of OX40 agonist ivuxolimab in advanced cancers. The table came from immunoSEQ multiplex PCR; TCRdb's copy has only in-frame clones and leaves some out. The sample lists around 71,000 clones; 86% were seen once. Worth noting for this clone: Its antigen remains unknown.

Study outcomes and limitations: Clonal expansion was seen in CD4+ and CD8+ blood T cells by week 6 at 0.1 to 3.0 mg/kg.

The source material was CD4+ or CD8+ T cells sorted from blood, sampled in a trial of the OX40 agonist ivuxolimab. This TCR was recovered from an adult with an advanced solid tumor such as melanoma, head and neck, liver or kidney cancer.

The CDR3 DNA follows: TGTGCCAGCAGCGGACCGGGACAGGGGAACACTGAAGCTTTCTTT. It encodes CASSGPGQGNTEAFF. The J gene is TRBJ1-1, the V gene TRBV9, with 9 bases fitting TRBD1. The length of the CDR3 is 15 residues. Germline-derived CDR1 and CDR2 are SGDLS and YYNGEE. Trimming took 3 bases from V and 1 from J; bases not matched to a gene: 4.